This is a list of T cell receptor beta chains from one sample in a study of cytomegalovirus exposure and HLA in healthy donors. Measured with immunoSEQ multiplex PCR; TCRdb has only the in-frame clones, and not every one. Of around 100,000 clones in the sample, about 79% were seen once. The sequenced sample consisted of PBMCs. The receptors stem from a man between 60 and 75 years old in good health and CMV-seropositive. Each CDR3 is given with its conserved first and last residue. D genes are given only for firm matches. Some rows have no size entry. The others give once, few or many, or a class for an expanded clone.

d_gene: .; v_gene: TRBV4-3; j_gene: TRBJ2-7; abundance: .; CDR3nt: TGCGCCAGCAGCCCCCAGATTAACTCCTACGAGCAGTACTTC; CDR3aa: CASSPQINSYEQYF
d_gene: TRBD1; v_gene: TRBV5-1; j_gene: TRBJ2-5; abundance: .; CDR3nt: TGCGCCAGCAGCCCAGGACAGGGAGGTCAAGAGACCCAGTACTTC; CDR3aa: CASSPGQGGQETQYF
d_gene: .; v_gene: TRBV21-1; j_gene: TRBJ2-7; abundance: few; CDR3nt: TGTGCCAGCAGCAAAGCGAAACTACTAGCGGGGTCACATGAGCAGTACTTC; CDR3aa: CASSKAKLLAGSHEQYF
d_gene: .; v_gene: TRBV9; j_gene: TRBJ1-3; abundance: .; CDR3nt: TGTGCCAGCAGCGCCATGGGGGCCGACTCTGGAAACACCATATATTTT; CDR3aa: CASSAMGADSGNTIYF
d_gene: .; v_gene: TRBV6-6; j_gene: TRBJ2-7; abundance: .; CDR3nt: TGTGCCAGCAGCTGGAGCTCCCAGGGATCCTACGAGCAGTACTTC; CDR3aa: CASSWSSQGSYEQYF
d_gene: TRBD1; v_gene: TRBV4-3; j_gene: TRBJ2-3; abundance: once; CDR3nt: TGCGCCAGCAGCCAAAGGGGGCAGGGAACAGATACGCAGTATTTT; CDR3aa: CASSQRGQGTDTQYF
d_gene: .; v_gene: TRBV19; j_gene: TRBJ2-7; abundance: .; CDR3nt: TGTGCCAGTAGGGAAGGAGCCGCAACCTACGAGCAGTACTTC; CDR3aa: CASREGAATYEQYF
d_gene: .; v_gene: TRBV5-6; j_gene: TRBJ1-5; abundance: .; CDR3nt: TGTGCCAGCAGCGTAAGTCAGGGGCGTCAGCCCCAGCATTTT; CDR3aa: CASSVSQGRQPQHF
d_gene: TRBD1; v_gene: TRBV28; j_gene: TRBJ2-1; abundance: .; CDR3nt: TGTGCCAGCCTGGACAGGGCCTACAATGAGCAGTTCTTC; CDR3aa: CASLDRAYNEQFF
d_gene: .; v_gene: TRBV5-1; j_gene: TRBJ1-1; abundance: .; CDR3nt: TGCGCCAGCAGCTTGACAGTAGATGAAGCTTTCTTT; CDR3aa: CASSLTVDEAFF
d_gene: TRBD1; v_gene: TRBV10-2; j_gene: TRBJ2-7; abundance: few; CDR3nt: TGCGCCAGCAGTGGACAGGGTTATGGAGAGCAGTACTTC; CDR3aa: CASSGQGYGEQYF
d_gene: TRBD1; v_gene: TRBV2; j_gene: TRBJ1-3; abundance: .; CDR3nt: TGTGCCACCGACAGGGGGGTATCTCGAAACACCATATATTTT; CDR3aa: CATDRGVSRNTIYF
d_gene: .; v_gene: TRBV5-1; j_gene: TRBJ1-2; abundance: .; CDR3nt: TGCGCCAGCAGTCTCGGACAGAACTATGGCTACACCTTC; CDR3aa: CASSLGQNYGYTF
d_gene: .; v_gene: TRBV5-6; j_gene: TRBJ2-7; abundance: .; CDR3nt: TGTGCCAGCACCTTCTTAGACTACGAGCAGTACTTC; CDR3aa: CASTFLDYEQYF
d_gene: .; v_gene: TRBV7-9; j_gene: TRBJ1-2; abundance: .; CDR3nt: TGTGCCAGCAGCTTAGCGCTGGACACCCCCTTCTATGGCTACACCTTC; CDR3aa: CASSLALDTPFYGYTF
d_gene: TRBD1; v_gene: TRBV2; j_gene: TRBJ2-1; abundance: once; CDR3nt: TGTGCCAGCTGGGGACAGGGAGGGCAGTTCTTC; CDR3aa: CASWGQGGQFF
d_gene: .; v_gene: TRBV5-1; j_gene: TRBJ1-1; abundance: .; CDR3nt: TGCGCCAGCAATCAGGGTATCAACACTGAAGCTTTCTTT; CDR3aa: CASNQGINTEAFF
d_gene: TRBD1; v_gene: TRBV28; j_gene: TRBJ1-2; abundance: .; CDR3nt: TGTGCCAGCAGTTCGGGGACAGGACTAGGTGGCTACACCTTC; CDR3aa: CASSSGTGLGGYTF
d_gene: TRBD1; v_gene: TRBV27; j_gene: TRBJ1-3; abundance: .; CDR3nt: TGTGCCAGCAGTCCATGGGGACAGGGACGCTCTGGAAACACCATATATTTT; CDR3aa: CASSPWGQGRSGNTIYF
d_gene: TRBD1; v_gene: TRBV10-3; j_gene: TRBJ1-5; abundance: .; CDR3nt: TGTGCCATCACCGGGACAGAGAGTCAGCCCCAGCATTTT; CDR3aa: CAITGTESQPQHF
d_gene: TRBD1; v_gene: TRBV5-1; j_gene: TRBJ1-4; abundance: .; CDR3nt: TGCGCCAGCAGCCCCGGCGGGTACAGGGGCGCGAGTGAAAAACTGTTTTTT; CDR3aa: CASSPGGYRGASEKLFF
d_gene: .; v_gene: TRBV27; j_gene: TRBJ2-7; abundance: .; CDR3nt: TGTGCCAGCAGTTCGGACAGTGCCTACGAGCAGTACTTC; CDR3aa: CASSSDSAYEQYF
d_gene: .; v_gene: TRBV2; j_gene: TRBJ1-4; abundance: once; CDR3nt: TGTGCCAGCAGCCGGTCAAGTCTTAATGAAAAACTGTTTTTT; CDR3aa: CASSRSSLNEKLFF
d_gene: TRBD1; v_gene: TRBV4-1; j_gene: TRBJ2-1; abundance: .; CDR3nt: TGCGCCAGCAGCCAAGAAACAGGGGGCGGTAACAATGAGCAGTTCTTC; CDR3aa: CASSQETGGGNNEQFF
d_gene: .; v_gene: TRBV6-1; j_gene: TRBJ1-6; abundance: .; CDR3nt: TGTGCCAGCACCCTAGACAGATATAATTCACCCCTCCACTTT; CDR3aa: CASTLDRYNSPLHF
d_gene: .; v_gene: TRBV7-8; j_gene: TRBJ1-5; abundance: .; CDR3nt: TGTGCCAGCAGCCGGGGGTACAATCAGCCCCAGCATTTT; CDR3aa: CASSRGYNQPQHF
d_gene: TRBD1; v_gene: TRBV5-1; j_gene: TRBJ1-5; abundance: few; CDR3nt: TGCGCCAGCAGCCGAGGGGGACAGGTTGATCAGCCCCAGCATTTT; CDR3aa: CASSRGGQVDQPQHF
d_gene: .; v_gene: TRBV4-1; j_gene: TRBJ2-3; abundance: .; CDR3nt: TGCGCCAGCAGCCAAGGTTCGGGAGATACGCAGTATTTT; CDR3aa: CASSQGSGDTQYF
d_gene: TRBD2; v_gene: TRBV7-3; j_gene: TRBJ2-2; abundance: few; CDR3nt: TGTGCCAGCAGCTACCGGCAAGCGGGGGATGGGGGGGAGCTGTTTTTT; CDR3aa: CASSYRQAGDGGELFF
d_gene: .; v_gene: TRBV7-2; j_gene: TRBJ2-7; abundance: .; CDR3nt: TGTGCCAGCAGCTCGCGGGGAGGTTCCGAGCAGTACTTC; CDR3aa: CASSSRGGSEQYF
d_gene: TRBD1; v_gene: TRBV27; j_gene: TRBJ2-7; abundance: .; CDR3nt: TGTGCCAGCAGTTTAGTTTCAGTCCCAGGGGGCTACGAGCAGTACTTC; CDR3aa: CASSLVSVPGGYEQYF
d_gene: .; v_gene: TRBV27; j_gene: TRBJ1-3; abundance: .; CDR3nt: TGTGCCAGCAGTTTATCGTTTGGGCCTGGAAACACCATATATTTT; CDR3aa: CASSLSFGPGNTIYF
d_gene: .; v_gene: TRBV10-1; j_gene: TRBJ1-2; abundance: once; CDR3nt: TGCGCCAGCAGTGAGTCAACGGGTGGTGGCTACACCTTC; CDR3aa: CASSESTGGGYTF
d_gene: .; v_gene: TRBV7-8; j_gene: TRBJ1-1; abundance: .; CDR3nt: TGTGCCAGCAGCGTCAGGAACACTGAAGCTTTCTTT; CDR3aa: CASSVRNTEAFF
d_gene: TRBD1; v_gene: TRBV4-2; j_gene: TRBJ2-1; abundance: .; CDR3nt: TGTGCCAGCAGCTCCACCCGGGACAGGGTCCAGTTCTTC; CDR3aa: CASSSTRDRVQFF
d_gene: .; v_gene: TRBV7-9; j_gene: TRBJ2-2; abundance: .; CDR3nt: TGTGCCAGCACCCTTAGCGCGACGGCCGGGGAGCTGTTTTTT; CDR3aa: CASTLSATAGELFF
d_gene: TRBD2; v_gene: TRBV19; j_gene: TRBJ2-3; abundance: .; CDR3nt: TGTGCCAGTAGTATTGGGACTAGCGGACCAGGCACAGATACGCAGTATTTT; CDR3aa: CASSIGTSGPGTDTQYF
d_gene: .; v_gene: TRBV18; j_gene: TRBJ2-2; abundance: .; CDR3nt: TGTGCCAGCTCAACCGGGACAAACACCGGGGAGCTGTTTTTT; CDR3aa: CASSTGTNTGELFF
d_gene: TRBD2; v_gene: TRBV6-5; j_gene: TRBJ2-7; abundance: .; CDR3nt: TGTGCCAGCAGTGGTCAGCGGGGGGGCTCCTACGAGCAGTACTTC; CDR3aa: CASSGQRGGSYEQYF
d_gene: TRBD1; v_gene: TRBV29-1; j_gene: TRBJ2-1; abundance: .; CDR3nt: TGCAGCGTTGAAGTGGGGACAGACGACAATGAGCAGTTCTTC; CDR3aa: CSVEVGTDDNEQFF
d_gene: .; v_gene: TRBV5-1; j_gene: TRBJ1-2; abundance: once; CDR3nt: TGCGCCAGCAGCTCCGTAGCACCTAACTATGGCTACACCTTC; CDR3aa: CASSSVAPNYGYTF
d_gene: .; v_gene: TRBV6-5; j_gene: TRBJ1-1; abundance: .; CDR3nt: TGTGCCAGCAGTTCTCTGACAGTCATGAACACTGAAGCTTTCTTT; CDR3aa: CASSSLTVMNTEAFF
d_gene: .; v_gene: TRBV5-1; j_gene: TRBJ2-1; abundance: .; CDR3nt: TGCGCCAGCAGCTTGGAGCAGGCTCTATTCAATGAGCAGTTCTTC; CDR3aa: CASSLEQALFNEQFF
d_gene: TRBD1; v_gene: TRBV7-6; j_gene: TRBJ1-2; abundance: few; CDR3nt: TGTGCCAGCAGCCTTTCTACAGGGGGCGCTTACACCTTC; CDR3aa: CASSLSTGGAYTF
d_gene: .; v_gene: TRBV28; j_gene: TRBJ2-5; abundance: once; CDR3nt: TGTGCCAGCAGTTTAACAGATCTAGCTCAGACCCAGTACTTC; CDR3aa: CASSLTDLAQTQYF
d_gene: .; v_gene: TRBV7-2; j_gene: TRBJ2-3; abundance: .; CDR3nt: TGTGCCAGCAGCTTAGGACAGGGAGGAACAGATACGCAGTATTTT; CDR3aa: CASSLGQGGTDTQYF
d_gene: TRBD1; v_gene: TRBV25-1; j_gene: TRBJ1-2; abundance: .; CDR3nt: TGTGCCAGCAGTCCCCATACGGGACAGGGGGCTGATGGCTACACCTTC; CDR3aa: CASSPHTGQGADGYTF
d_gene: TRBD1; v_gene: TRBV7-3; j_gene: TRBJ2-2; abundance: few; CDR3nt: TGTGCCAGCAGCTTAACGACAGGGGGTAGCACCGGGGAGCTGTTTTTT; CDR3aa: CASSLTTGGSTGELFF
d_gene: TRBD1; v_gene: TRBV7-9; j_gene: TRBJ2-7; abundance: .; CDR3nt: TGTGCCAGCAGCTTAGACCAGGGGGCCTACGAGCAGTACTTC; CDR3aa: CASSLDQGAYEQYF
d_gene: TRBD2; v_gene: TRBV7-6; j_gene: TRBJ2-1; abundance: .; CDR3nt: TGTGCCAGCAGCCCGAGCGGGGGGGCCTGGAATGAGCAGTTCTTC; CDR3aa: CASSPSGGAWNEQFF
d_gene: TRBD1; v_gene: TRBV27; j_gene: TRBJ1-1; abundance: .; CDR3nt: TGTGCCAGCAGTTACAGGGGGATTGGAACTGAAGCTTTCTTT; CDR3aa: CASSYRGIGTEAFF
d_gene: TRBD1; v_gene: TRBV7-9; j_gene: TRBJ2-7; abundance: .; CDR3nt: TGTGCCAGCAGCTTAGGAGGTTATCAGGGGGACGAGCAGTACTTC; CDR3aa: CASSLGGYQGDEQYF
d_gene: TRBD1; v_gene: TRBV5-4; j_gene: TRBJ2-5; abundance: .; CDR3nt: TGTGCCAGCAGCTTGAGACAGGGGGCGGCGGAGACCCAGTACTTC; CDR3aa: CASSLRQGAAETQYF
d_gene: TRBD1; v_gene: TRBV19; j_gene: TRBJ1-5; abundance: few; CDR3nt: TGTGCCAGTAGTATAGCCCCGGACAGGGTAGTTCAGCCCCAGCATTTT; CDR3aa: CASSIAPDRVVQPQHF